Presented here are 32 T cell receptor beta chains from one specimen sequenced in a study of blood T cell repertoires in COVID-19. Clones were read by immunoSEQ multiplex PCR, and TCRdb kept only the in-frame ones, dropping some. The sample lists 65,000 to 75,000 clones; 90% were seen once. What was sequenced was peripheral blood. The receptor set was obtained from a man aged 45 to 65 with acute or convalescent COVID-19.

This clone was counted only a few times. This chain uses TRBV7-3 with TRBJ2-1, with D maybe TRBD2 (6 bases). There are 14 residues in the CDR3. Germline V gene lookup returns CDR1 SGHTA and CDR2 FQGTGA. The V gene lost 6 bases and the J gene lost 5 bases, with 14 bases spanning the gap. CDR3 coding DNA: TGTGCCAGCAGATTAGCGGTCGGGGACAATGAGCAGTTCTTC. This translates into CASRLAVGDNEQFF.

This clone appeared a single time. This chain joins TRBV18 and TRBJ2-7, with 7 bases that match TRBD2. CDR1 is KGHSH, CDR2 LQKENI, per germline. Losses at the gene ends were 3 bases for V and 0 bases for J; bases not matched to a gene: 5. This CDR3 has 15 amino acids. As DNA, the CDR3 is TGTGCCAGCTCACCGGGAGGGCAGACCTCCTACGAGCAGTACTTC. Amino acid sequence: CASSPGGQTSYEQYF.

The chain joins TRBV19 to TRBJ1-3; 11 nucleotides align to TRBD1. Germline V gene lookup returns CDR1 LNHDA and CDR2 SQIVND (reference sequence). V lost 6 bases and J lost 2; bases outside the gene matches: 0. CDR3 size: 14 residues. The CDR3 DNA reads as TGTGCCAGTAGGGACAGGGGGCCTGGAAACACCATATATTTT. Encoded protein: CASRDRGPGNTIYF. Together with reference TRBV19 and TRBJ1-3, the CDR3 gives the full variable domain: DGGITQSPKYLFRKEGQNVTLSCEQNLNHDAMYWYRQDPGQGLRLIYYSQIVNDFQKGDIAEGYSVSREKKESFPLTVTSAQKNPTAFYLCASRDRGPGNTIYFGEGSWLTVV.

The rearrangement uses TRBV12-3 or TRBV12-4 and TRBJ1-1, with a weak D call TRBD1 (6 bases). Trimming pared 0 bases from V and 4 bases from J, leaving 6 bases between. This CDR3 comprises 13 residues. DNA of the CDR3: TGTGCCAGCAGTTTAGCACAGGGCACTGAAGCTTTCTTT. It yields the protein CASSLAQGTEAFF.

The J gene is TRBJ2-5, the V gene TRBV5-6; 8 positions agree with TRBD2. CDR3 size: 15 residues. J lost 4 bases, V lost 7 bases, and 12 bases had no gene match. The germline gives CDR1 SGHDT, CDR2 YYEEEE. CDR3 amino acids: CASSTSGRWGETQYF. DNA of the CDR3: TGTGCCAGCTCAACAAGCGGGAGATGGGGAGAGACCCAGTACTTC.

The rearrangement uses TRBV5-5 and TRBJ1-5, with TRBD1 identical over 10 bases. The length of the CDR3 is 14 residues. CDR1 is SGHKS and CDR2 is YYEKEE in the germline V gene (reference sequence). V shed 4 bases, J shed 4 bases, and the junction held 2 bases outside the gene matches. The CDR3 DNA follows: TGTGCCAGCAGCCAGGGACAGGGGAATCAGCCCCAGCATTTT. This gives the protein CASSQGQGNQPQHF.

The V call is TRBV4-1, the J call TRBJ1-3; possibly TRBD1 for D (6 bases). This CDR3 has 14 residues. Germline V gene sequence: CDR1 MGHRA, CDR2 YSYEKL. V was pared by 9 bases and J by 3 bases, with 15 bases between. The chain's CDR3 is CASSLGTLGNTIYF. The DNA for the CDR3 is TGCGCCAGTTCCCTAGGGACACTTGGAAACACCATATATTTT.

This chain joins TRBV5-1 and TRBJ2-1; a possible D gene is TRBD1 (6 bases). Germline V gives CDR1 SGHRS, CDR2 YFSETQ. Trimming removed 0 bases at V and 3 bases at J, with 7 bases between. The CDR3 runs to 14 residues. CDR3 in DNA: TGCGCCAGCAGCTTGGGGACAGACTACAATGAGCAGTTCTTC. It encodes CASSLGTDYNEQFF.

This clone was observed a few times. The chain joins TRBV15 to TRBJ2-4; D is possibly TRBD2 (6 bases). V dropped 3 bases and J dropped 0 bases, with 18 bases sitting between them. The CDR3 loop spans 18 amino acids. In germline, CDR1 is LNHNV, CDR2 YYDKDF (reference sequence). Here the CDR3 DNA reads TGTGCCACCAGCAGGCCTTGGGACTCAACCGTAGCCAAAAACATTCAGTACTTC. The encoded protein is CATSRPWDSTVAKNIQYF.

The rearrangement uses TRBV5-4 and TRBJ1-6, with D possibly matching TRBD1 (6 bases). V was trimmed by 3 bases and J by 6 bases, leaving 16 bases between them. CDR3 length: 16 residues. Germline-derived CDR1 and CDR2 are SGHNT and YYREEE (reference sequence). The CDR3 DNA follows: TGTGCCAGCAGCTCTTCTCCCGGGACAACTAATTCACCCCTCCACTTT. This translates into CASSSSPGTTNSPLHF.

The rearrangement uses TRBV2 and TRBJ1-3; D perhaps matches TRBD1 (6 bases). V was cut by 2 bases and J by 1 base, with 12 bases left in between. This CDR3 has 16 amino acids. Germline loops: CDR1 SNHLY, CDR2 FYNNEI. CDR3 residues: CASSETLRGSGNTIYF. In DNA form, the CDR3 reads TGTGCCAGCAGTGAAACGTTGAGGGGGTCTGGAAACACCATATATTTT.

V is TRBV7-2 and J is TRBJ2-2, with D unclear. Germline-derived CDR1 and CDR2 are SGHTA and FQGNSA. The CDR3 is 16 amino acids. Trimming took 5 bases from V and 5 from J, leaving 18 bases between them. CDR3 sequence (DNA): TGTGCCAGCAGCCCGAGGCGGCATTCCTTGACCGGGGAGCTGTTTTTT. Protein: CASSPRRHSLTGELFF. The variable domain in full, with the rest retrieved from reference TRBV7-2 and TRBJ2-2, is GAGVSQSPSNKVTEKGKDVELRCDPISGHTALYWYRQSLGQGLEFLIYFQGNSAPDKSGLPSDRFSAERTGGSVSTLTIQRTQQEDSAVYLCASSPRRHSLTGELFFGEGSRLTVL.

This chain connects TRBV7-8 to TRBJ1-5; D ambiguous. In germline, CDR1 is SGHVS, CDR2 FQNEAQ. The CDR3 is 13 amino acids. Trimming left V 2 bases short and J 7 bases short, with 9 bases between. CDR3 DNA: TGTGCCAGCAGCTTAAATGTTGGCCAGCCCCAGCATTTT. Protein sequence: CASSLNVGQPQHF.

This rearrangement joins TRBV9 to TRBJ2-1, with 8 nucleotides matching TRBD1. This CDR3 has 14 amino acids. CDR1 and CDR2 from the germline V gene are SGDLS and YYNGEE. V was clipped by 4 bases and J by 6 bases; unmatched bases: 6. CDR3 DNA sequence: TGTGCCAGCAGCACTGGACAGGGAGGCAATGAGCAGTTCTTC. Its translation is CASSTGQGGNEQFF.

V and J are TRBV6-4 and TRBJ2-3; a weak D match, TRBD2 (6 bases). From germline, CDR1 is MRHNA and CDR2 SNTAGT. The CDR3 spans 19 residues. V was shortened by 3 bases and J by 2 bases, with 24 bases between the two germline ends. The CDR3 region has the DNA TGTGCCAGCAGTGAACTGAGGACTGGCCGGGGGTCTACCACAGATACGCAGTATTTT. This codes for CASSELRTGRGSTTDTQYF.

The V gene is TRBV2, the J gene TRBJ2-6, with D unclear. Per germline, CDR1 SNHLY and CDR2 FYNNEI. The CDR3 has 12 amino acids. V lost 5 bases, J lost 3 bases, and 2 bases lay in between. CDR3 bases: TGTGCCAGCAGTCTTGGGGCCAACGTCCTGACTTTC. This codes for CASSLGANVLTF.

DNA for the CDR3: TGTGCCAGCAGCCAGTTTGCTGAAGCTTTCTTT. As protein: CASSQFAEAFF. This sequence joins TRBV5-6 and TRBJ1-1, with unresolved D. The germline gives CDR1 SGHDT, CDR2 YYEEEE. The length of the CDR3 is 11 residues. Between the trimmed V and J ends, which lost 4 bases and 6 bases, there was a span of 7 bases. The entire variable domain, with the rest obtained from reference TRBV5-6 and TRBJ1-1, is as follows: DAGVTQSPTHLIKTRGQQVTLRCSPKSGHDTVSWYQQALGQGPQFIFQYYEEEERQRGNFPDRFSGHQFPNYSSELNVNALLLGDSALYLCASSQFAEAFFGQGTRLTVV.

This clone occurred a few times. The V gene is TRBV3-1 (or the pseudogene TRBV3-2), the J gene TRBJ1-5; 7 positions match TRBD1. V lost 9 bases and J lost 3; bases outside the gene matches: 2. Looked up from germline, CDR1 is LGHDT and CDR2 is YNNKEL (reference sequence). There are 12 residues in the CDR3. CDR3 sequence: CASGQDNQPQHF. The CDR3 DNA is TGTGCCAGTGGACAGGACAATCAGCCCCAGCATTTT.

As for this clone: At the DNA level, this CDR3 is encoded by other sequences in the same sample as well. V usage is TRBV11-2 and J usage is TRBJ1-2; possible D gene TRBD1, 6 bases. Trimming removed 0 bases at V and 4 bases at J, with 6 bases between. CDR1 and CDR2 (germline): SGHAT, FQNNGV. This CDR3 has 13 amino acids. CDR3: CASSLDRGYGYTF. As DNA, the CDR3 is TGTGCCAGCAGCTTAGACAGGGGCTATGGCTACACCTTC.

The CDR3 protein is CASSLTGGFNQPQHF. The CDR3 nucleotides read TGTGCCAGCAGCTTAACAGGGGGTTTCAATCAGCCCCAGCATTTT. This chain uses TRBV7-6 with TRBJ1-5; 8 bases agree with TRBD1. Per germline, CDR1 SGHVS and CDR2 FNYEAQ. The CDR3 has 15 residues. J lost 3 bases, V lost 2 bases, and 3 bases had no gene match. Complete variable domain (other parts from reference TRBV7-6 and TRBJ1-5): GAGVSQSPRYKVTKRGQDVALRCDPISGHVSLYWYRQALGQGPEFLTYFNYEAQQDKSGLPNDRFSAERPEGSISTLTIQRTEQRDSAMYRCASSLTGGFNQPQHFGDGTRLSIL.

V and J are TRBV6-6 and TRBJ2-5, with TRBD2 identical over 12 bases. The CDR3 contains 16 residues. Germline V lookup: CDR1 MNHNY, CDR2 SVGAGI (reference sequence). J gave up 5 bases and V 5 bases, and 9 bases lay outside the gene matches. CDR3 DNA: TGTGCCAGCAGTCCAATGGCTAGCGGGGGGGGTGAGACCCAGTACTTC. Encoded protein: CASSPMASGGGETQYF.

This chain links TRBV24-1 with TRBJ2-1; TRBD2 agrees at 10 bases. V dropped 5 bases and J dropped 7; count of bases not matched to a gene: 10. This CDR3 is built from 16 residues. Germline V gene lookup returns CDR1 KGHDR and CDR2 SFDVKD. CDR3 bases: TGTGCCACCAGTGGGGTGGGGCTAGCGGGAGTAAATGAGCAGTTCTTC. It encodes CATSGVGLAGVNEQFF.

The chain couples TRBV29-1 to TRBJ2-1; tentatively, D is TRBD1 (5 bases). CDR1 is SQVTM, CDR2 ANQGSEA, per germline. The CDR3 is 15 amino acids. V lost 2 bases, J lost 4 bases, and 15 bases lay in between. The CDR3 loop is CSVERFRAEYNEQFF. In DNA, the CDR3 is TGCAGCGTTGAAAGGTTCAGGGCAGAATACAATGAGCAGTTCTTC.

V is TRBV7-2 and J is TRBJ2-3; the match to TRBD1 covers 8 bases. V gave up 5 bases and J gave up 1 base; unmatched junction bases: 8. The CDR3 is 16 amino acids. Germline V CDR1 and CDR2: SGHTA, FQGNSA. The CDR3, as DNA: TGTGCCAGCAGCCTACAGACAGGGGCCGGCACAGATACGCAGTATTTT. Its protein product is CASSLQTGAGTDTQYF.

The rearrangement joins TRBV7-3 to TRBJ2-7; 9 nucleotides agree with TRBD1. Germline loops: CDR1 SGHTA, CDR2 FQGTGA. This CDR3 is 16 amino acids long. J lost 2 bases, V lost 5 bases, and 10 bases had no gene match. DNA of the CDR3: TGTGCCAGCAGCCCAGACGGGACAGGGTTTACCTACGAGCAGTACTTC. Amino acid sequence: CASSPDGTGFTYEQYF.

The chain has TRBV19 and TRBJ2-1; D is possibly TRBD1 (5 bases). CDR1 and CDR2 (germline): LNHDA, SQIVND (reference sequence). The V end was cut by 4 bases, the J end by 9 bases, with 10 bases between. This CDR3 has 12 amino acids. DNA of the CDR3: TGTGCCAGTAGTACGACAGCTAGTGAGCAGTTCTTC. This codes for CASSTTASEQFF.

The V call is TRBV6-5, the J call TRBJ2-1; 7 bases match TRBD1. The CDR3 has 15 residues. The germline gives CDR1 MNHEY, CDR2 SVGAGI. V dropped 7 bases and J dropped 0; count of bases not matched to a gene: 6. The CDR3 is CASTLDRSSYNEQFF. DNA for the CDR3: TGTGCCAGCACTTTGGACAGGAGCTCCTACAATGAGCAGTTCTTC.

The chain joins TRBV6-2 or TRBV6-3 to TRBJ2-3; D gene unclear. V gave up 1 base and J gave up 3 bases, with 5 bases separating them. Germline values: CDR1 MNHEY, CDR2 SVGEGT. This CDR3 region has 13 residues. The CDR3 DNA sequence: TGTGCCAGCAGTTACTTCAGGACAGATACGCAGTATTTT. This gives the protein CASSYFRTDTQYF.

This sequence joins TRBV2 and TRBJ2-2; TRBD2 matches 10 bases. Germline V gene lookup returns CDR1 SNHLY and CDR2 FYNNEI. Losses at the gene ends were 8 bases for V and 6 bases for J; bases not matched to a gene: 12. This CDR3 region has 16 residues. As DNA, the CDR3 is TGTGCCAGCGTCGGGGGGACTAGCGCCGGCTCCGGGGAGCTGTTTTTT. Protein sequence: CASVGGTSAGSGELFF.

CDR3 in DNA: TGTGCCAGCAGCCCCCAACAGGGTACCATGGCACCCCTCCACTTT. It codes for CASSPQQGTMAPLHF. The chain is built from TRBV9 and TRBJ1-6; D may be TRBD1 (6 bases). The CDR3 loop spans 15 amino acids. Germline CDR1 is SGDLS and CDR2 is YYNGEE. Trimming left V 4 bases short and J 11 bases short, with 19 bases between.

The J gene is TRBJ2-1, the V gene TRBV5-4, with TRBD2 identical over 8 bases. The J segment lost 5 bases and the V segment lost 4 bases, leaving 8 bases of the junction unmatched. Germline-derived CDR1 and CDR2 are SGHNT and YYREEE (reference sequence). The CDR3 is 15 amino acids. This CDR3 is CASSPAGASNNEQFF. In nucleotides, the CDR3 is TGTGCCAGCAGCCCAGCGGGAGCGTCAAACAATGAGCAGTTCTTC.

This clone was detected only once. J is TRBJ1-2 and V is TRBV7-2; 7 bases are shared with TRBD1. V lost 3 bases to trimming and J lost 8 bases; unmatched junction nucleotides: 6. CDR3 size: 13 residues. Germline V gene data show CDR1 as SGHTA and CDR2 as FQGNSA. CDR3 in amino acids: CASSLDRILGYTF. DNA of the CDR3: TGTGCCAGCAGCTTGGACAGGATCTTGGGCTACACCTTC. Full variable domain (remainder filled in from reference TRBV7-2 and TRBJ1-2): GAGVSQSPSNKVTEKGKDVELRCDPISGHTALYWYRQSLGQGLEFLIYFQGNSAPDKSGLPSDRFSAERTGGSVSTLTIQRTQQEDSAVYLCASSLDRILGYTFGSGTRLTVV.